This entry concerns a single TCR beta chain. These data are taken from a study of OX40 agonist ivuxolimab in advanced cancers. Across the study: A partial response was reached by three patients: one with hepatocellular carcinoma and two with cutaneous melanoma.

The CDR3 covers 12 residues. Germline V gene sequence: CDR1 SEHNR, CDR2 FQNEAQ (reference sequence). Trimming removed 1 base from V and 7 bases from J, with 4 bases in between. Profiled with immunoSEQ multiplex PCR; TCRdb holds only in-frame clones, not every one. There are fewer than 45,000 clones in the sample; around nine tenths occur only once, and about 13% lies in the top ten. The material sequenced was CD4+ or CD8+ T cells sorted from blood, taken in a trial of the OX40 agonist ivuxolimab. The chain has TRBV7-9 and TRBJ2-2, with no clear D. The sequence came from an adult with an advanced solid tumor such as melanoma, head and neck, liver or kidney cancer. The CDR3 reads CASSLEIGELFF. In DNA form, the CDR3 reads TGTGCCAGCAGCTTAGAAATCGGGGAGCTGTTTTTT. Full variable domain (remainder filled in from reference TRBV7-9 and TRBJ2-2): DTGVSQNPRHKITKRGQNVTFRCDPISEHNRLYWYRQTLGQGPEFLTYFQNEAQLEKSRLLSDRFSAERPKGSFSTLEIQRTEQGDSAMYLCASSLEIGELFFGEGSRLTVL.